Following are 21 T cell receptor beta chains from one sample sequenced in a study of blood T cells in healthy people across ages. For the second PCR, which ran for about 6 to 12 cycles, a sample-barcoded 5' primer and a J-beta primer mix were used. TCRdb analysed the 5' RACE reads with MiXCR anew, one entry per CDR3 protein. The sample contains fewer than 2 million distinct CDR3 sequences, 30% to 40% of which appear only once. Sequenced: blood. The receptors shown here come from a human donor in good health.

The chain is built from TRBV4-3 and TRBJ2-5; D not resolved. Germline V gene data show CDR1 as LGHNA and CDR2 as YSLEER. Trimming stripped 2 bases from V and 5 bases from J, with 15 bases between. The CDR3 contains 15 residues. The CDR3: CASSQLARGSETQYF. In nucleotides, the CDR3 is TGCGCCAGCAGCCAACTCGCCAGAGGAAGCGAGACCCAGTACTTC.

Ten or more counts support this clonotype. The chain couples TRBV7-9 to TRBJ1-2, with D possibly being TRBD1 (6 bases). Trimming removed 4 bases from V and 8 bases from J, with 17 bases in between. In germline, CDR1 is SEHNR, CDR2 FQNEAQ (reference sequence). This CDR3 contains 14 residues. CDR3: CASSSNTGGRGYTF. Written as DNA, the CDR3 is TGTGCCAGCAGCTCAAATACTGGGGGGCGAGGCTACACCTTC.

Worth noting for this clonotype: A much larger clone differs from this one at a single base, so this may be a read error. CDR3 in DNA: TGCAGCGCCTCGACTAGCGGGGCCGACAATGAGCAGTTCTTC. Protein product: CSASTSGADNEQFF. The genes are TRBV29-1 and TRBJ2-1, with 11 bases lining up with TRBD2. V lost 7 bases to trimming and J lost 5 bases; unmatched junction nucleotides: 7. The CDR3 runs 14 residues. Germline CDR1 reads SQVTM; CDR2 reads ANQGSEA.

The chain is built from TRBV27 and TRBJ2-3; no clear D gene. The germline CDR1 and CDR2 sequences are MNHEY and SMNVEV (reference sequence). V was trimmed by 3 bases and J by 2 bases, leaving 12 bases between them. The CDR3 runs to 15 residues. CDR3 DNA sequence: TGTGCCAGCAGTTTTGGGCAGTACACCACAGATACGCAGTATTTT. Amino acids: CASSFGQYTTDTQYF.

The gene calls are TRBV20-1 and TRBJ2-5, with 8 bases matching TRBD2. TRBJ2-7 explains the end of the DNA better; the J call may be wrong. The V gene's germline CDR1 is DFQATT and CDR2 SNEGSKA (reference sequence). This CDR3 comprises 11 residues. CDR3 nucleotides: TGCAGTGGGGTAGCGGGGCGCGAGCAGTACTTC. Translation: CSGVAGREQYF.

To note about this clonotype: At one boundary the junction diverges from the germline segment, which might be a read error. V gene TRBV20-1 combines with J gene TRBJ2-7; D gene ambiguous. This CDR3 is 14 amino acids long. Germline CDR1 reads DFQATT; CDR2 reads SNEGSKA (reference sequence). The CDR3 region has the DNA TGCAGTGCTGGAGATCTACGGGTTTCCTACGAGCAGTACTTC. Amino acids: CSAGDLRVSYEQYF.

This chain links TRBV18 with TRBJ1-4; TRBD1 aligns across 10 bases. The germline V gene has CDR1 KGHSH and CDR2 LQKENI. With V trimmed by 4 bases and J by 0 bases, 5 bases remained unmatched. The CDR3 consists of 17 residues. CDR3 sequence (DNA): TGTGCCAGCTCACTCTACGGGACAGGGGCAACTAATGAAAAACTGTTTTTT. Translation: CASSLYGTGATNEKLFF.

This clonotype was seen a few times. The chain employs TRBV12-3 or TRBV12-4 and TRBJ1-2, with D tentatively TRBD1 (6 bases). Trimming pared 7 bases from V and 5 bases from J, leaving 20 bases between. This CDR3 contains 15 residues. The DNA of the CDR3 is TGTGCCAGCACCCCTTCCACAGGGTGGGGGTATGGCTACACCTTC. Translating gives CASTPSTGWGYGYTF.

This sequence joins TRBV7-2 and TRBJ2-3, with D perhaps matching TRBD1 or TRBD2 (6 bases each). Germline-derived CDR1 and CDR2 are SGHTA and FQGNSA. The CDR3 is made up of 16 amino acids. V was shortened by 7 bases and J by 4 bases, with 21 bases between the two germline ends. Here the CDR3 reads CASTVWGPRGPDTQYF. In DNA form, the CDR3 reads TGTGCCAGCACCGTATGGGGCCCTCGGGGGCCAGATACGCAGTATTTT. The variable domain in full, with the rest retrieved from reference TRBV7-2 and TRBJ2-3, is GAGVSQSPSNKVTEKGKDVELRCDPISGHTALYWYRQSLGQGLEFLIYFQGNSAPDKSGLPSDRFSAERTGGSVSTLTIQRTQQEDSAVYLCASTVWGPRGPDTQYFGPGTRLTVL.

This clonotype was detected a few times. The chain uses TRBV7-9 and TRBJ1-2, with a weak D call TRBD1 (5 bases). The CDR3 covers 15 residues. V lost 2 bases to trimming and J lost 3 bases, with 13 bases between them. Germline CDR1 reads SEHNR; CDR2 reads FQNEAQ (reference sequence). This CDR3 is CASSLSMGEDYGYTF. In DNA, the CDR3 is TGTGCCAGCAGCTTATCTATGGGGGAGGACTATGGCTACACCTTC.

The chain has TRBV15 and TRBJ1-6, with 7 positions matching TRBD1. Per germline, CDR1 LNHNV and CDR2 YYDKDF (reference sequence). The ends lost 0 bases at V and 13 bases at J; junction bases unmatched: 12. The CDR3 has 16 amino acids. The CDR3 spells CATSRERVGGNNPLHF. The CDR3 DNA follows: TGTGCCACCAGCAGAGAACGTGTAGGGGGCAATAATCCCCTCCACTTT.

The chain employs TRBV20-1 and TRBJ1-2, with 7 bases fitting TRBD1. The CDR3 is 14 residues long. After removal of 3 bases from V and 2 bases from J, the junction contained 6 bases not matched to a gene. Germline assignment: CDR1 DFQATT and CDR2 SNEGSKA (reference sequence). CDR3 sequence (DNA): TGCAGTGCTAGCGACCTGACAGGGAACTATGGCTACACCTTC. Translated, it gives CSASDLTGNYGYTF.

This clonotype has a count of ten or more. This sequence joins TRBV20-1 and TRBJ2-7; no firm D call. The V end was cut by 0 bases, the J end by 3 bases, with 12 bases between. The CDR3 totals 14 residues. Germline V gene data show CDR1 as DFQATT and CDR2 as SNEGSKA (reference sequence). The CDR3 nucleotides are TGCAGTGCTAGAGACGGCAACAGAGACTACGAGCAGTACTTC. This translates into CSARDGNRDYEQYF.

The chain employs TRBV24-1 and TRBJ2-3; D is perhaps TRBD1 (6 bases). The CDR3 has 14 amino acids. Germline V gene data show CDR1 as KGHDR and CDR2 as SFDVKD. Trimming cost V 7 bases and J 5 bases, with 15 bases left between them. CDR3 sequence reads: CATSLRGAEDTQYF. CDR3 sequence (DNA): TGTGCCACCAGCCTCAGGGGCGCGGAAGATACGCAGTATTTT.

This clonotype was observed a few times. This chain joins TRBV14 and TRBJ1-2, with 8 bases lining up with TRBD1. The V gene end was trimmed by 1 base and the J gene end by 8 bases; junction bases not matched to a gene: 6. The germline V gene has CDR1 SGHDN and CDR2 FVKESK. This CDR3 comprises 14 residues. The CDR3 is CASSQARTGLGYTF. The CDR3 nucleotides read TGTGCCAGCAGCCAAGCAAGGACAGGGTTAGGCTACACCTTC.

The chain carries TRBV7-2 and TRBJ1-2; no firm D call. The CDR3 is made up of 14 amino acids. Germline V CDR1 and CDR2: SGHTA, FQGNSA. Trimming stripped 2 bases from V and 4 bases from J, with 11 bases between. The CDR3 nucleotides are TGTGCCAGCAGCTTAACGGCAGGTTCCTATGGCTACACCTTC. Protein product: CASSLTAGSYGYTF. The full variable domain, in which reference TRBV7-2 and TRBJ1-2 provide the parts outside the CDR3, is GAGVSQSPSNKVTEKGKDVELRCDPISGHTALYWYRQSLGQGLEFLIYFQGNSAPDKSGLPSDRFSAERTGGSVSTLTIQRTQQEDSAVYLCASSLTAGSYGYTFGSGTRLTVV.

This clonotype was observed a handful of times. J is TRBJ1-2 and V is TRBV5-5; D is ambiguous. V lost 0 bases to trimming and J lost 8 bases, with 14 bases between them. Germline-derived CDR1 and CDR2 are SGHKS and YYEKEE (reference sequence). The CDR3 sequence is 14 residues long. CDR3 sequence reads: CASSLADQKGGYTF. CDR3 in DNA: TGTGCCAGCAGCTTGGCAGATCAAAAAGGGGGCTACACCTTC.

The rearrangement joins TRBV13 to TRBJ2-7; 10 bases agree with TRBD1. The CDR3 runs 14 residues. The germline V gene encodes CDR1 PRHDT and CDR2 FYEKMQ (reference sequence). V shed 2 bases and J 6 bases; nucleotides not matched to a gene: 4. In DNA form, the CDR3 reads TGTGCCAGCAGCTTAAGGGACAGGGGATCCGAGCAGTACTTC. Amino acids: CASSLRDRGSEQYF.

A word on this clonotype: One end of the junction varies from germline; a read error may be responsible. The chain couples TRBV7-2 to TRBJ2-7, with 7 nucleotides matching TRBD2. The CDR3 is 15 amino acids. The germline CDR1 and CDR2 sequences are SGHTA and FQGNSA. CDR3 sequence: CASSTPSGGSYERYF. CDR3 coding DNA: TGTGCCAGCAGCACCCCCTCGGGGGGATCCTACGAGCGGTACTTC.

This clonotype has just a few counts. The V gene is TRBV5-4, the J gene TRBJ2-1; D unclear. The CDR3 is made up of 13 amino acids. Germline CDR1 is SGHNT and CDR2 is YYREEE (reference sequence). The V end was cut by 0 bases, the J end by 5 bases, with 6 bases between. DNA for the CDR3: TGTGCCAGCAGCTTGGCACCGAACAATGAGCAGTTCTTC. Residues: CASSLAPNNEQFF.

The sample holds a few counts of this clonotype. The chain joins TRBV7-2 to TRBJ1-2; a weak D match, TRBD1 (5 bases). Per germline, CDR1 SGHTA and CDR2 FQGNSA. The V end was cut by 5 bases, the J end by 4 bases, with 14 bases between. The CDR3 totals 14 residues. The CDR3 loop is CASSQRPGAYGYTF. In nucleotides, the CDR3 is TGTGCCAGCAGCCAAAGACCCGGGGCCTATGGCTACACCTTC. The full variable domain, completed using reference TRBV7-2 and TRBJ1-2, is GAGVSQSPSNKVTEKGKDVELRCDPISGHTALYWYRQSLGQGLEFLIYFQGNSAPDKSGLPSDRFSAERTGGSVSTLTIQRTQQEDSAVYLCASSQRPGAYGYTFGSGTRLTVV.